This T cell receptor (beta chain) is drawn from a study of monozygotic twins with inflammatory bowel disease. Study-wide results and caveats: Inverse Simpson values showed less TCRbeta diversity in IBD patients than in their healthy co-twins.

This CDR3 is built from 16 residues. The V gene's germline CDR1 is KGHDR and CDR2 SFDVKD. The authors used about 3,200 ng of total RNA per TCR library. TCRdb re-called the 5' RACE reads, yielding one record per CDR3 amino acid sequence without DNA. Its clone listing holds 330,000 or so distinct CDR3 sequences. Regarding this clonotype: Its matching antigen is unknown.

Input material: blood. This sequence originates from a human donor with ulcerative colitis or Crohn's disease, or a healthy co-twin of an affected twin (not recorded which). The genes are TRBV24-1 and TRBJ1-4; TCRdb's D gene call, TRBD1, goes unchecked for lack of DNA. This CDR3 reads CATSEIGQGGTEKLFF.